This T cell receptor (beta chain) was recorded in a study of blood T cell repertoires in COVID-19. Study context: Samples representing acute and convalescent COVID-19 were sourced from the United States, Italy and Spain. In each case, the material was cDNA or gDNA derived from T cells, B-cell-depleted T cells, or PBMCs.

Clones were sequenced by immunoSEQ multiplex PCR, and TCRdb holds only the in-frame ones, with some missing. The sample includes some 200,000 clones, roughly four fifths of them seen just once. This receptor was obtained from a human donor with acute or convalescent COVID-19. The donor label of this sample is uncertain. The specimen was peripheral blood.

The CDR3 loop is CASSMRWTEAFF. Here the CDR3 DNA reads TGTGCCAGTAGTATGAGATGGACTGAAGCTTTCTTT. The V gene is TRBV19, the J gene TRBJ1-1; unclear D gene. The CDR3 totals 12 residues. Germline V gene sequence: CDR1 LNHDA, CDR2 SQIVND (reference sequence). V shed 3 bases and J shed 5 bases, with 7 bases lying between them. Supplemented by reference TRBV19 and TRBJ1-1, the full variable domain reads DGGITQSPKYLFRKEGQNVTLSCEQNLNHDAMYWYRQDPGQGLRLIYYSQIVNDFQKGDIAEGYSVSREKKESFPLTVTSAQKNPTAFYLCASSMRWTEAFFGQGTRLTVV.